The clone carrying this T cell receptor beta chain has at least ten counts. Its cognate antigen is unknown. This record comes from a study of early T cells in non-severe SARS-CoV-2 infection. TCRdb ran MiXCR on the 5' RACE reads and lists one entry per CDR3 protein. The sample carries some 30,000 distinct CDR3 sequences, 5.8% recorded once. Study observations and caveats: VDJdb matching, biased toward anti-spike CD8 responses, missed private and CD4 specificities.

Germline CDR1 is SGHTA and CDR2 is FQGNSA. The V gene lost 6 bases and the J gene lost 0 bases, with 16 bases spanning the gap. The CDR3 runs to 16 residues. This TCR derives from an adult who was a healthcare worker with PCR-confirmed SARS-CoV-2 infection or an uninfected control (not recorded which). The source material was whole blood. The chain couples TRBV7-2 to TRBJ2-3, with D possibly being TRBD2 (7 bases). The chain's CDR3 is CASRAWGGASTDTQYF. The CDR3 nucleotides are TGTGCCAGCAGAGCGTGGGGGGGGGCCAGCACAGATACGCAGTATTTT.